One sample yielded the 4 T cell receptor beta chains listed below, sequenced in a study of T cells in Graves' hyperthyroidism and ophthalmopathy. TCR beta CDR3 region amplification was performed from RNA transcripts. Primed by the HTBI set, a first-round RT-PCR was run on the TCR CDR3. TCRdb itself ran the multiplex PCR reads through MiXCR, one entry per CDR3 protein. The sample consists of more than 300,000 distinct CDR3 sequences, around 20% of them appearing once. The sample was blood. These TCRs come from a man aged 18 to 35 with Graves' ophthalmopathy.

This clonotype occurred many times. The chain employs TRBV6-1 and TRBJ1-5, with D maybe TRBD1 (5 bases). The length of the CDR3 is 14 residues. The V end was cut by 6 bases, the J end by 2 bases, with 11 bases between. Germline V CDR1 and CDR2: MNHNS, SASEGT. The CDR3 DNA follows: TGTGCCAGCAGGGCAGGGACGGGCAATCAGCCCCAGCATTTT. This translates into CASRAGTGNQPQHF.

This clonotype was recorded a few times. The chain links TRBV4-1 to TRBJ1-1; D gene unclear. V dropped 4 bases and J dropped 2 bases, with 14 bases sitting between them. The CDR3 has 15 residues. In germline, CDR1 is MGHRA, CDR2 YSYEKL. CDR3 loop: CASSRLYGPNTEAFF. The CDR3 DNA follows: TGCGCCAGCAGCCGCCTGTATGGGCCCAACACTGAAGCTTTCTTT.

This rearrangement joins TRBV4-1 to TRBJ1-5; no definite D call. Deletions cut 0 bases from V and 1 base from J, with 7 bases between. Germline lookup yields CDR1 MGHRA and CDR2 YSYEKL. The CDR3 spans 15 residues. The CDR3 nucleotides read TGCGCCAGCAGCCAAGACCGCTGGAGCAATCAGCCCCAGCATTTT. It translates to CASSQDRWSNQPQHF.

Ten or more counts support this clonotype. This chain joins TRBV3-1 and TRBJ1-2; 7 nucleotides align to TRBD1. In germline, CDR1 is LGHDT, CDR2 YNNKEL (reference sequence). The CDR3 runs to 16 residues. The ends lost 0 bases at V and 8 bases at J; junction bases unmatched: 12. The CDR3 region has the DNA TGTGCCAGCAGCCAAGAAGACAGGGCGTCTTCTGGCGGCTACACCTTC. Translated, it gives CASSQEDRASSGGYTF.